The present T cell receptor beta chain was sequenced within a study of beta chain features in type 1 diabetes. Study-wide points: Shortening that was moderate but significant affected the TCRB CDR3s of Type 1 diabetes patients in all four CD4+ subsets.

Points on this clone: The antigen remains unidentified.

Central memory, naive, regulatory and stem cell-like memory CD4+ cells were sorted by CD45RO/CCR7/CD25/CD127/CD95/CD27. Purities over 98% were achieved in all sorted populations. CDR3 length: 14 amino acids. Per germline, CDR1 GTSNPN and CDR2 SVGIG (reference sequence). Deletions cut 0 bases from V and 0 bases from J, with 6 bases between. Sequenced material consisted of expressed TCRB transcripts (all of the isolated RNA was reverse transcribed). Profiled with immunoSEQ multiplex PCR; TCRdb holds only in-frame clones, not every one. The table lists under 300,000 clones, about 14% of them singletons. This chain links TRBV30 with TRBJ2-1, with D unclear. This sequence originates from a young man with type 1 diabetes. The sample consisted of naive CD4+ T cells from blood. The CDR3 region is CAWSVWSSYNEQFF. The CDR3 DNA reads as TGTGCCTGGAGTGTTTGGAGCTCCTACAATGAGCAGTTCTTC.